This T cell receptor beta chain was sequenced for a study of T cells in Graves' hyperthyroidism and ophthalmopathy. Study-level information: Blood was drawn when the patient was first diagnosed and still untreated.

This clonotype came up many times. Trimming stripped 1 base from V and 8 bases from J, with 11 bases between. The CDR3 has 13 residues. Germline V lookup: CDR1 SNHLY, CDR2 FYNNEI. TCR beta CDR3 regions were amplified from RNA transcripts. The HTBI primer set served for first-round RT-PCR of the TCR CDR3. MiXCR was run by TCRdb on the multiplex PCR reads, yielding one entry per CDR3 protein. The table includes about 300,000 distinct CDR3 sequences, roughly a fifth detected once. The clonotype comes from a man aged 50 or older with Graves' ophthalmopathy. Sequenced input: blood. The chain couples TRBV2 to TRBJ1-2; D call uncertain. CDR3 nucleotide sequence: TGTGCCAGCAGTGAAGAGATGGGATCCGGCTACACCTTC. Translated: CASSEEMGSGYTF.